This TCR beta chain was observed in a study of molecular identifiers for immune sequencing clone quantification. Germline CDR1 MDHEN, CDR2 SYDVKM. This CDR3 has 16 amino acids. V was cut by 7 bases and J by 0 bases, with 19 bases left in between. This clonotype came up many times. Its specificity is not known. TCRdb reanalysed the PCR reads using MiXCR and keeps one entry per CDR3 protein. The top ten clones hold 0.74% of a sample with about 320,000 distinct CDR3 sequences, about 23% of them seen once. Study-wide results and caveats: Clone sizes that are highly expanded could be underestimated when identical TCR molecules share a barcode. A single cell's spiked Jurkat TCR RNA was reportedly detectable among one million naive cells.

The clonotype comes from a human donor in good health. Some libraries in this study had Jurkat cell RNA spiked in. V and J are TRBV28 and TRBJ2-7; no definite D call. The specimen was naive CD8+ T cells from blood, with Jurkat cell RNA spiked in. Subset noted: FACS-sorted CD8+CD4-CCR7+CD45RA+ naive T cells. The CDR3 loop is CASTPTHGTSSYEQYF. CDR3 nucleotide sequence: TGTGCCAGCACCCCCACTCACGGTACCAGCTCCTACGAGCAGTACTTC.